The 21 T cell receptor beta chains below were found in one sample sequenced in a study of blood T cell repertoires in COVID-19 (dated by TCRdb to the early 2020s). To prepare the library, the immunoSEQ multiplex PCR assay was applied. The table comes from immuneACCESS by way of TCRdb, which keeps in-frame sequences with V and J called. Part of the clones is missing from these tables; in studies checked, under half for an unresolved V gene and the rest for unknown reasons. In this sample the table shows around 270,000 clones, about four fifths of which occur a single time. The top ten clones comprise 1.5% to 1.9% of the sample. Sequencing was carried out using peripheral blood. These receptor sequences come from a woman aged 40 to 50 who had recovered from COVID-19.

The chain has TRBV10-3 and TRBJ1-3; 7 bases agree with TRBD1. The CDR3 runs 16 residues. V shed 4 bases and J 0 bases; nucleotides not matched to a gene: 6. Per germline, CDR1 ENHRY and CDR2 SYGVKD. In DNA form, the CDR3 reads TGTGCCATCAGTGCAGAGGGGACAGTCTCTGGAAACACCATATATTTT. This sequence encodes CAISAEGTVSGNTIYF.

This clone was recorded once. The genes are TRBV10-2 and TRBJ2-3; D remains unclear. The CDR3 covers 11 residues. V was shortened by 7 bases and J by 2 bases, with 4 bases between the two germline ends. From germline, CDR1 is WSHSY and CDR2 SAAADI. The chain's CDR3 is CASTSTDTQYF. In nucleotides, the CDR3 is TGCGCCAGCACCTCCACAGATACGCAGTATTTT.

The CDR3 reads CASKRGWNSPLHF. CDR3 sequence (DNA): TGTGCCAGCAAGAGGGGGTGGAACTCACCCCTCCACTTT. V usage is TRBV12-3 or TRBV12-4 and J usage is TRBJ1-6; maybe TRBD1 (6 bases). V was trimmed by 7 bases and J by 10 bases, leaving 14 bases between them. The CDR3 runs 13 residues.

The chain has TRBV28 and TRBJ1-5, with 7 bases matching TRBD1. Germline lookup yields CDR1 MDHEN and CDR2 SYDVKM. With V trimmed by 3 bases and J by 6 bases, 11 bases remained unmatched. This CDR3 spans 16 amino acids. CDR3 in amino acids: CASSFLTGARGQPQHF. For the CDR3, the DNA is TGTGCCAGCAGTTTCCTTACAGGGGCCCGGGGTCAGCCCCAGCATTTT.

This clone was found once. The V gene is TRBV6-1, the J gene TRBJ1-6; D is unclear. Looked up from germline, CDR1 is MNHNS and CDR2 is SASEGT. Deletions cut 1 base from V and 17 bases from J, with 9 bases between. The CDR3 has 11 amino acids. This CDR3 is CASSEGGLVHF. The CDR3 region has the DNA TGTGCCAGCAGTGAAGGAGGGCTAGTCCACTTT.

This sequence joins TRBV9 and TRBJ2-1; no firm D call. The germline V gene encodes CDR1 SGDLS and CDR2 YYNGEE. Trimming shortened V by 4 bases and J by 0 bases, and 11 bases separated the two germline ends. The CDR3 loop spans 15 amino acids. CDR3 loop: CASSPRLSSYNEQFF. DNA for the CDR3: TGTGCCAGCAGCCCCCGGTTAAGCTCCTACAATGAGCAGTTCTTC. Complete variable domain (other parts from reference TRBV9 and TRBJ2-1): DSGVTQTPKHLITATGQRVTLRCSPRSGDLSVYWYQQSLDQGLQFLIQYYNGEERAKGNILERFSAQQFPDLHSELNLSSLELGDSALYFCASSPRLSSYNEQFFGPGTRLTVL.

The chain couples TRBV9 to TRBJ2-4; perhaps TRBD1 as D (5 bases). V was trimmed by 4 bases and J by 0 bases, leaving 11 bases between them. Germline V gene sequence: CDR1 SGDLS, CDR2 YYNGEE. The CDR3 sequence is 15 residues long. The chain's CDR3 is CASSPGQPAKNIQYF. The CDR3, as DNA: TGTGCCAGCAGCCCCGGACAACCAGCCAAAAACATTCAGTACTTC.

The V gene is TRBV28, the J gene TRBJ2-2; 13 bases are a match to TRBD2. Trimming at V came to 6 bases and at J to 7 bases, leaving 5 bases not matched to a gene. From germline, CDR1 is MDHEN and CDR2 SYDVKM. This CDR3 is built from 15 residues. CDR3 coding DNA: TGTGCCAGCAGACCCCGGACTAGCGGGGGCGGGGAGCTGTTTTTT. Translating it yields CASRPRTSGGGELFF. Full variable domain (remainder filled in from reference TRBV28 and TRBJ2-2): DVKVTQSSRYLVKRTGEKVFLECVQDMDHENMFWYRQDPGLGLRLIYFSYDVKMKEKGDIPEGYSVSREKKERFSLILESASTNQTSMYLCASRPRTSGGGELFFGEGSRLTVL.

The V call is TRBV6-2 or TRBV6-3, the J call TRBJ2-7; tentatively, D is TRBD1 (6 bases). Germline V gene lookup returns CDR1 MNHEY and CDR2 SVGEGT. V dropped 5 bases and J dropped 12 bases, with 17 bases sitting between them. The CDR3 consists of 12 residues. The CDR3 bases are TGTGCCAGCAGTCAAAATAGGGACACCCGGTACTTC. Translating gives CASSQNRDTRYF.

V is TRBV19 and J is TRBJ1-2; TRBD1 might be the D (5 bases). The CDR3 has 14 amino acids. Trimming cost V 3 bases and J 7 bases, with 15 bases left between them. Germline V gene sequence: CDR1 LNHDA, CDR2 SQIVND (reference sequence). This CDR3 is CASSMGRVFRGYTF. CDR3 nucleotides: TGTGCCAGTAGTATGGGCAGGGTCTTTCGTGGCTACACCTTC. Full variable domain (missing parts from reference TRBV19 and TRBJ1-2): DGGITQSPKYLFRKEGQNVTLSCEQNLNHDAMYWYRQDPGQGLRLIYYSQIVNDFQKGDIAEGYSVSREKKESFPLTVTSAQKNPTAFYLCASSMGRVFRGYTFGSGTRLTVV.

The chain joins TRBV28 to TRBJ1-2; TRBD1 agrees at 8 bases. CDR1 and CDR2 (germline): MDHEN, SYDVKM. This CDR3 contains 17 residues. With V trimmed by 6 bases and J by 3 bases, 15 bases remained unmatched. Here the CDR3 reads CASSLVGGQVIDYGYTF. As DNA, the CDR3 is TGTGCCAGCAGCCTGGTGGGGGGACAGGTGATAGACTATGGCTACACCTTC.

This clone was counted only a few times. The CDR3 nucleotides are TGTGCCAGCAGCCAGGACAGGGGGCCTGCTTTCTTT. Its translation: CASSQDRGPAFF. The chain recombines TRBV7-8 with TRBJ1-1, with 11 nucleotides matching TRBD1. Trimming cost V 5 bases and J 11 bases; bases outside gene matches: 4. The germline CDR1 and CDR2 sequences are SGHVS and FQNEAQ. CDR3 size: 12 residues. The full variable domain, its missing parts supplied by reference TRBV7-8 and TRBJ1-1, is GAGVSQSPRYKVAKRGQDVALRCDPISGHVSLFWYQQALGQGPEFLTYFQNEAQLDKSGLPSDRFFAERPEGSVSTLKIQRTQQEDSAVYLCASSQDRGPAFFGQGTRLTVV.

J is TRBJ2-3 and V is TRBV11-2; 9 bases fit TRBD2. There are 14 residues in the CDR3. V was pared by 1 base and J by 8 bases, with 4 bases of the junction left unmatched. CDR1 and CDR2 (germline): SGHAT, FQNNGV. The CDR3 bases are TGTGCCAGCAGCTTAGGATTAGCGGGGGTTACGCAGTATTTT. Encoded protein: CASSLGLAGVTQYF.

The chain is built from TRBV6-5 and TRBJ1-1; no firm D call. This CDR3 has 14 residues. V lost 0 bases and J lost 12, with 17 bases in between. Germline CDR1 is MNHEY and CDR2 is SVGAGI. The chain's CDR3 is CASSYSYGRPQSFF. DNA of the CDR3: TGTGCCAGCAGTTACTCGTACGGGAGACCCCAATCTTTCTTT.

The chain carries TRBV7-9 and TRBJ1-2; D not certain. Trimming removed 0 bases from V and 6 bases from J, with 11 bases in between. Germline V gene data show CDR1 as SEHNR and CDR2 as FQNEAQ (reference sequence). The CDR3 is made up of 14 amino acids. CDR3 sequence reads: CASSLATEGHGYTF. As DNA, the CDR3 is TGTGCCAGCAGCTTAGCCACCGAGGGCCATGGCTACACCTTC.

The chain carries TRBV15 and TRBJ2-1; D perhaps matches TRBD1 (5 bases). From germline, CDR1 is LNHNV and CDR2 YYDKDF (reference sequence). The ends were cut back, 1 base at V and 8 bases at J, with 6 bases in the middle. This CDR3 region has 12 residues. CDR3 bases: TGTGCCACCAGCAGAGGGGGCCATGAGCAGTTCTTC. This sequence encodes CATSRGGHEQFF.

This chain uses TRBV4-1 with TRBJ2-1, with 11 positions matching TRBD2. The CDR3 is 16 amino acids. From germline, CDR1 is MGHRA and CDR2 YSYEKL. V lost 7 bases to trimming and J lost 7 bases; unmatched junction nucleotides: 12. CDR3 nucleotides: TGCGCCAGCACGATTAGCGGGGGGGCGGAAATTAATGAGCAGTTCTTC. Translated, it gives CASTISGGAEINEQFF.

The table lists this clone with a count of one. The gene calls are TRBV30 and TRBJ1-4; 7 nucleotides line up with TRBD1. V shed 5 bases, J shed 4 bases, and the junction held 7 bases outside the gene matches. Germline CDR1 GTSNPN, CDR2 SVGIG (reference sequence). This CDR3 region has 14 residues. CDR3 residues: CAWAGQAINEKLFF. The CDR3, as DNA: TGTGCCTGGGCCGGACAGGCCATTAATGAAAAACTGTTTTTT.

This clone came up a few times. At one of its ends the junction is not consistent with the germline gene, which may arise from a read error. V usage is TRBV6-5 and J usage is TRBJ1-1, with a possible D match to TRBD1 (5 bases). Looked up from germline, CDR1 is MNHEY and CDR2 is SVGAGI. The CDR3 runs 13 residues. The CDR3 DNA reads TGTGCCAGCAGTCGGTACAGGAACGCTGAAGCTTTCTTT. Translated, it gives CASSRYRNAEAFF.

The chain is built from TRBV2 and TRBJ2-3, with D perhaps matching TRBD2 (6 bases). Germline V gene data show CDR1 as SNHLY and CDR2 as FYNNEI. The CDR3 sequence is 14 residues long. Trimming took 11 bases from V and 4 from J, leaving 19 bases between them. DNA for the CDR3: TGTGCCGTCCACCCGGCGGGGAGCTCAGATACGCAGTATTTT. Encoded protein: CAVHPAGSSDTQYF. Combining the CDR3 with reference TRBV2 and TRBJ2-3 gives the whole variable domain EPEVTQTPSHQVTQMGQEVILRCVPISNHLYFYWYRQILGQKVEFLVSFYNNEISEKSEIFDDQFSVERPDGSNFTLKIRSTKLEDSAMYFCAVHPAGSSDTQYFGPGTRLTVL.

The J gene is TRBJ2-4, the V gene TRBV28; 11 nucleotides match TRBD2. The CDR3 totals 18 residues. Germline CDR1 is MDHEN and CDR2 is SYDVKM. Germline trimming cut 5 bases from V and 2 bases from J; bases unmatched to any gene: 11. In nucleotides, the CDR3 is TGTGCCAGCAGTCCCGGGACTAGCGGTGGCTTAACCAAAAACATTCAGTACTTC. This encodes CASSPGTSGGLTKNIQYF.